The clone carrying this TCR beta chain was detected only a few times. The CDR3 is made up of 12 amino acids. Germline V lookup: CDR1 SGDLS, CDR2 YYNGEE. V was cut by 0 bases and J by 7 bases, with 7 bases left in between. The sample belongs to a study of response to subunit inactivated influenza vaccine. TCRdb recomputed calls from the RT-PCR reads with MiXCR, one row per CDR3 protein. The repertoire consists of about 190,000 distinct CDR3 sequences, with about an eighth occurring once and the leading ten covering approximately 25%. The V call is TRBV9, the J call TRBJ1-1; D gene unclear. The sequence was obtained from a man aged 50 to 60 who received an inactivated influenza vaccine. The sample in question was CD8+ T cells sorted from PBMCs, obtained more than 4 days after vaccination. The CDR3 sequence: CASSVDDGEAFF. CDR3 coding DNA: TGTGCCAGCAGCGTAGATGACGGTGAAGCTTTCTTT.